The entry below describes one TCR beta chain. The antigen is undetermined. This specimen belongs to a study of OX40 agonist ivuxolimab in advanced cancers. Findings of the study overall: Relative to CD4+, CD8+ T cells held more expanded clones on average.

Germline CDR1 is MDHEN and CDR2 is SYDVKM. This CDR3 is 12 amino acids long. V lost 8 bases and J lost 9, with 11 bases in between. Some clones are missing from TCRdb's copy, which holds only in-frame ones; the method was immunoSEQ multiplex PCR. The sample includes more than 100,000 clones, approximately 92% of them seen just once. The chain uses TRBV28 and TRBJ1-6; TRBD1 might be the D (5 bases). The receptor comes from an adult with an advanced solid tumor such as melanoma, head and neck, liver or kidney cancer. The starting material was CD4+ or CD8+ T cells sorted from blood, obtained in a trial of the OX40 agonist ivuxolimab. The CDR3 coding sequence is TGTGCCAGCGGCAGGGAGAGTTCACCCCTCCACTTT. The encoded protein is CASGRESSPLHF.